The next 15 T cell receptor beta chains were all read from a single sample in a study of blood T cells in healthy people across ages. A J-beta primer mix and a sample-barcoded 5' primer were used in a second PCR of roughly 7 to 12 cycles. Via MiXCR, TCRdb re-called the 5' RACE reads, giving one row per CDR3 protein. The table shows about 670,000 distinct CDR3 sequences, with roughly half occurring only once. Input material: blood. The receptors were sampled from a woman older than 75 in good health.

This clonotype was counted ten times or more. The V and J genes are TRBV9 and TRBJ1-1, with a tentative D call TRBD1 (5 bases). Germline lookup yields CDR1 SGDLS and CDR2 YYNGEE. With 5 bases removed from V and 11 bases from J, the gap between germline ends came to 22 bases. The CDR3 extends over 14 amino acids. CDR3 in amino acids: CASRPGTQEGGAFF. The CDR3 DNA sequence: TGTGCCAGCAGACCAGGCACACAGGAGGGTGGGGCTTTCTTT.

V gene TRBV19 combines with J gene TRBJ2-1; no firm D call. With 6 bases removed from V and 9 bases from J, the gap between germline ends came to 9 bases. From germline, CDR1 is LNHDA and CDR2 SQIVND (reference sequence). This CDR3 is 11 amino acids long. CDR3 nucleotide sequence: TGTGCCAGTAGCGTAGCTCGTGAGCAGTTCTTC. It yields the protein CASSVAREQFF.

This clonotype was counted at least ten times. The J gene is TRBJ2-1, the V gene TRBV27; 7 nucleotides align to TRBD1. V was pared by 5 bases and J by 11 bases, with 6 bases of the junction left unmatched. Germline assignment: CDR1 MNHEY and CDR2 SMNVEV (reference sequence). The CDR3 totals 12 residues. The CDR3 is CASSARQGKQFF. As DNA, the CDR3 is TGTGCCAGCAGTGCACGACAGGGAAAGCAGTTCTTC.

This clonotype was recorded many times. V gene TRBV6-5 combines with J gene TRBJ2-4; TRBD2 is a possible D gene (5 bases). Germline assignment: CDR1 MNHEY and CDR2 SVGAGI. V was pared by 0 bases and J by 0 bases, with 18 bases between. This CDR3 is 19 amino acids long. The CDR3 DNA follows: TGTGCCAGCAGTTACTCGACGGCAGACTACCTTCTAGCCAAAAACATTCAGTACTTC. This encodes CASSYSTADYLLAKNIQYF.

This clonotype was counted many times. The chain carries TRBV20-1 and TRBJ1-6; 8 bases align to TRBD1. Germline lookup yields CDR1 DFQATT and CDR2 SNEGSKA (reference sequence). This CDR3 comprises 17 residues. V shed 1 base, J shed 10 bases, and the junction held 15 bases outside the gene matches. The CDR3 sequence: CSARADRVDLKGSPLHF. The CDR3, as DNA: TGCAGTGCTAGAGCGGACAGGGTGGACTTGAAGGGCTCACCCCTCCACTTT.

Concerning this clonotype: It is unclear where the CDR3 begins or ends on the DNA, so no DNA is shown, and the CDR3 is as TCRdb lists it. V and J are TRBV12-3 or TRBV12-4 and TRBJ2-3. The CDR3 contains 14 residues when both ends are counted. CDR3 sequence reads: CASSFGVGTDAEYF.

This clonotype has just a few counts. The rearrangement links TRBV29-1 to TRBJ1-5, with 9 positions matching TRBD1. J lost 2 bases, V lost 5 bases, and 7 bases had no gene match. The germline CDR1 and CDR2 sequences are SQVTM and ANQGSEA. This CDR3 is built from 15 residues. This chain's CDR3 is CSVLTGGTGNQPQHF. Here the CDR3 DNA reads TGCAGCGTTCTTACAGGGGGCACGGGCAATCAGCCCCAGCATTTT.

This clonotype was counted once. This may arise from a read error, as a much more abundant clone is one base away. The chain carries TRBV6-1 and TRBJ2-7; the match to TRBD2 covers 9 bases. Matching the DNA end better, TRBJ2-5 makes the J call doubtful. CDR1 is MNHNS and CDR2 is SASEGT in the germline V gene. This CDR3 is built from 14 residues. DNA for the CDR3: TGTGCCGGCAGGGAAGGGACTAGCAGGGAGACCCAGTACTTC. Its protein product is CAGREGTSRETQYF.

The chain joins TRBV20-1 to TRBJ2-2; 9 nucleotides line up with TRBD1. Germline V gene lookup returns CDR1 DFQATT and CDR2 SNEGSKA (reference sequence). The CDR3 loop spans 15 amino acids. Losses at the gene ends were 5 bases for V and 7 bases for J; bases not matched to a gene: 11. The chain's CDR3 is CSALGTGIEGGELFF. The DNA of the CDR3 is TGCAGTGCTCTGGGGACAGGGATAGAGGGCGGGGAGCTGTTTTTT.

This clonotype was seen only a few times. For the CDR3, the DNA is TGTGCCAGCAGCTTAGAAGGGCATTCTGGCTACACCTTC. This translates into CASSLEGHSGYTF. This chain joins TRBV11-1 and TRBJ1-2; D is undetermined. Germline assignment: CDR1 SGHAT and CDR2 FQDESV (reference sequence). The CDR3 has 13 amino acids. With 1 base removed from V and 7 bases from J, the gap between germline ends came to 10 bases.

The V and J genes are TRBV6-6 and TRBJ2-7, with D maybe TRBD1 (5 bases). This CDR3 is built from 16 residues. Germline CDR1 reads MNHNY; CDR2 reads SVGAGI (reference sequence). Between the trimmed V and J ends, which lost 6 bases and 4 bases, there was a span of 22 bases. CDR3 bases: TGTGCCAGCAGGCCGGTGGGTCAGGGTGGCGATTACGAGCAGTACTTC. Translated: CASRPVGQGGDYEQYF.

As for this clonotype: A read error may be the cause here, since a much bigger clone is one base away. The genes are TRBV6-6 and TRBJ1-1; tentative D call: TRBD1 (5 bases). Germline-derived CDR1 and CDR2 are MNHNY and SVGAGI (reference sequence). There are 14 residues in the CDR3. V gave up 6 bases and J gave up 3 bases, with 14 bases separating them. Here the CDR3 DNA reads TGTGCCAGCAGCCCCGTTCCGGGGGACACTGAAGCTTTCTTT. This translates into CASSPVPGDTEAFF.

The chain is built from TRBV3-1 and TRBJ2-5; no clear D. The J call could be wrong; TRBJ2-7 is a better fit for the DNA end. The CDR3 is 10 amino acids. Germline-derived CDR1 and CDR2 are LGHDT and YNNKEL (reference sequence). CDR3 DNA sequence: TGTGCCATCTTCCTTTGCGAGCAGTACTTC. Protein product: CAIFLCEQYF.

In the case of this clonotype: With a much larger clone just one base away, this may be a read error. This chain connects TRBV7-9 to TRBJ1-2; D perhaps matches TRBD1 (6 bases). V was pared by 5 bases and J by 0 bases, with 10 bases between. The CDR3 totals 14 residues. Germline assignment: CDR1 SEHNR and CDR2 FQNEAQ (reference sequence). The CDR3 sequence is CASSRTEPNYGYTF. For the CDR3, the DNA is TGTGCCAGCAGCCGGACAGAGCCTAACTATGGCTACACCTTC.

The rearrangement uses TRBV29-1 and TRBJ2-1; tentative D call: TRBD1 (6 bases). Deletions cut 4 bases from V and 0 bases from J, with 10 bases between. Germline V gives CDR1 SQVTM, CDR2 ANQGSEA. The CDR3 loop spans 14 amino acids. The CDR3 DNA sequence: TGCAGCGTTGTAGGACAGCTCTCCTACAATGAGCAGTTCTTC. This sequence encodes CSVVGQLSYNEQFF.